This TCR beta chain was recovered during a study of Graves' ophthalmopathy and Graves' hyperthyroidism. RNA transcripts served as template for amplifying TCR beta CDR3 sequences. After a first-round RT-PCR with HTBI primers, a second-round multiplex PCR was run. TCRdb recomputed calls from the multiplex PCR reads with MiXCR, one row per CDR3 protein. In the table there are some 1.1 million distinct CDR3 sequences, about 38% of which are singletons. Trimming took 6 bases from V and 3 from J; bases not matched to a gene: 10. This CDR3 has 15 amino acids. Germline CDR1 is SQVTM and CDR2 is ANQGSEA. This clonotype was seen a few times.

The chain uses TRBV29-1 and TRBJ2-7; 11 positions agree with TRBD2. The TCR originated in an adult man with Graves' hyperthyroidism. The sequencing sample was made of peripheral blood or thyroid tissue (not recorded which). CDR3 in amino acids: CSVRLAGSYYYEQYF. The CDR3 DNA sequence: TGCAGCGTAAGACTAGCGGGATCGTATTACTACGAGCAGTACTTC.